The next 10 T cell receptor beta chains were all read from a single sample in a study of T-cell reconstitution after alpha-beta-depleted transplantation in children. Researchers prepared the TCRbeta library using unique molecular identifiers, the study reports. TCRdb used MiXCR to reprocess the PCR reads, holding one entry per CDR3 protein. Of approximately 500,000 distinct CDR3 sequences listed, over 25% were seen once; the top ten hold just over 35%. Sample: PBMCs, taken before TCRalphabeta/CD19-depleted stem cell transplant. The receptor set was obtained from a boy less than two years old with Wiskott-Aldrich syndrome, due to receive a stem cell transplant.

This clonotype was seen a handful of times. V is TRBV7-2 and J is TRBJ2-3, with TRBD2 identical over 10 bases. The CDR3 has 17 amino acids. Germline V gives CDR1 SGHTA, CDR2 FQGNSA. J gave up 5 bases and V 9 bases, and 17 bases lay outside the gene matches. The CDR3 sequence is CASSRRRRTSGIDTQYF. As DNA, the CDR3 is TGTGCCAGTAGCAGAAGAAGGAGGACTAGCGGTATAGATACGCAGTATTTT.

The chain has TRBV5-1 and TRBJ2-1, with D hard to call. The germline V and J ends were trimmed by 1 base and 9 bases, with 11 bases remaining between them. The V gene's germline CDR1 is SGHRS and CDR2 YFSETQ. This CDR3 region has 13 residues. The CDR3 coding sequence is TGCGCCAGCAGCTTGATTAGGGTTGGTGAGCAGTTCTTC. Its protein is CASSLIRVGEQFF.

This clonotype was counted a few times. V usage is TRBV5-1 and J usage is TRBJ2-3, with D uncertain. Looked up from germline, CDR1 is SGHRS and CDR2 is YFSETQ. CDR3 length equals 15 residues. V lost 0 bases and J lost 2, with 10 bases in between. The CDR3 DNA reads TGCGCCAGCAGCTTGGAAGACACCCCCACAGATACGCAGTATTTT. It translates to CASSLEDTPTDTQYF.

V usage is TRBV5-1 and J usage is TRBJ2-2, with TRBD2 identical over 10 bases. Trimming cost V 2 bases and J 5 bases; bases outside gene matches: 3. Germline V gene lookup returns CDR1 SGHRS and CDR2 YFSETQ. There are 15 residues in the CDR3. CDR3 protein: CASSLSGRGTGELFF. The CDR3 DNA is TGCGCCAGCAGCTTAAGCGGGAGGGGAACCGGGGAGCTGTTTTTT.

The chain has TRBV20-1 and TRBJ2-3, with D possibly TRBD2 on 5 matching bases. CDR1 and CDR2 (germline): DFQATT, SNEGSKA (reference sequence). V lost 6 bases to trimming and J lost 6 bases, with 16 bases between them. The length of the CDR3 is 13 residues. The CDR3: CSAIASRSDTQYF. CDR3 nucleotide sequence: TGCAGTGCGATAGCGTCTAGGTCGGATACGCAGTATTTT.

In its sample, this clonotype was seen once. The rearrangement uses TRBV27 and TRBJ1-2; D possibly corresponds to TRBD1 (5 bases). Looked up from germline, CDR1 is MNHEY and CDR2 is SMNVEV (reference sequence). CDR3 length equals 14 residues. Deletions cut 3 bases from V and 5 bases from J, with 13 bases between. CDR3 sequence: CASSFRAGGYGYTF. In nucleotides, the CDR3 is TGTGCCAGCAGTTTCAGGGCGGGTGGGTATGGCTACACCTTC.

V is TRBV27 and J is TRBJ2-1; D not certain. V dropped 0 bases and J dropped 8 bases, with 5 bases sitting between them. CDR3 length: 12 amino acids. Germline CDR1 is MNHEY and CDR2 is SMNVEV (reference sequence). The chain's CDR3 is CASSLSGYEQFF. The DNA for the CDR3 is TGTGCCAGCAGTTTATCTGGCTATGAGCAGTTCTTC.

This clonotype was detected only a few times. V usage is TRBV7-2 and J usage is TRBJ1-2; TRBD1 might be the D (5 bases). Trimming stripped 4 bases from V and 1 base from J, with 13 bases between. Germline V lookup: CDR1 SGHTA, CDR2 FQGNSA. The CDR3 extends over 15 amino acids. The CDR3 is CASSSPGRNNYGYTF. The CDR3 DNA follows: TGTGCCAGCAGCTCCCCGGGACGGAATAACTATGGCTACACCTTC. The full variable domain, completed using reference TRBV7-2 and TRBJ1-2, is GAGVSQSPSNKVTEKGKDVELRCDPISGHTALYWYRQSLGQGLEFLIYFQGNSAPDKSGLPSDRFSAERTGGSVSTLTIQRTQQEDSAVYLCASSSPGRNNYGYTFGSGTRLTVV.

The J gene is TRBJ1-6, the V gene TRBV12-3 or TRBV12-4; D ambiguous. V was shortened by 2 bases and J by 4 bases, with 6 bases between the two germline ends. The CDR3 spans 14 residues. The CDR3 is CASSLYGYNSPLHF. For the CDR3, the DNA is TGTGCCAGCAGTTTATACGGATATAATTCACCCCTCCACTTT.

The rearrangement uses TRBV27 and TRBJ2-5; 10 positions match TRBD1. The V gene end was trimmed by 6 bases and the J gene end by 4 bases; junction bases not matched to a gene: 8. This CDR3 is 15 amino acids long. Per the germline V gene, CDR1 is MNHEY and CDR2 is SMNVEV (reference sequence). CDR3 sequence: CASSSPTGGAETQYF. The CDR3 bases are TGTGCCAGCAGCTCCCCGACAGGGGGCGCAGAGACCCAGTACTTC.